A single sample is the source of the 23 T cell receptor beta chains below, sequenced in a study of T cells in Graves' hyperthyroidism and ophthalmopathy. There were TCR beta CDR3 regions amplified from RNA transcripts. A set of HTBI primers served as the primers for a first-round RT-PCR of the TCR CDR3. TCRdb redid the calling of the multiplex PCR reads with MiXCR, one entry per CDR3 protein. The sample records more than 350,000 distinct CDR3 sequences, roughly a sixth being singletons. Sequenced: blood. The receptors derive from a woman under 40 with Graves' hyperthyroidism that later progressed to Graves' ophthalmopathy.

The CDR3 loop is CASSDRDRGLDEQFF. CDR3 in DNA: TGTGCCAGCAGCGACCGGGACAGGGGGCTTGATGAGCAGTTCTTC. The gene calls are TRBV9 and TRBJ2-1; TRBD1 agrees at 12 bases. Germline trimming cut 3 bases from V and 8 bases from J; bases unmatched to any gene: 6. The CDR3 consists of 15 residues. Germline-derived CDR1 and CDR2 are SGDLS and YYNGEE.

This clonotype was recorded many times. An end of the junction does not agree with germline; a read error may underlie this. The V gene is TRBV12-3 or TRBV12-4, the J gene TRBJ2-7, with D possibly being TRBD1 (5 bases). The CDR3 contains 13 residues. The CDR3 loop reads CASRTASSYKQYF. The CDR3 region has the DNA TGTGCCAGCAGGACAGCAAGCTCCTACAAGCAGTACTTC.

The rearrangement uses TRBV7-9 and TRBJ2-1, with TRBD2 matching 11 bases. Germline V lookup: CDR1 SEHNR, CDR2 FQNEAQ (reference sequence). The V gene end was trimmed by 3 bases and the J gene end by 8 bases; junction bases not matched to a gene: 21. CDR3 length: 20 amino acids. The CDR3 sequence: CASSFGYGLTSGNPGDEQFF. In nucleotides, the CDR3 is TGTGCCAGCAGCTTTGGGTATGGATTGACTAGCGGGAACCCTGGGGATGAGCAGTTCTTC.

This clonotype has at least ten counts. The chain has TRBV19 and TRBJ1-5, with D unresolved. The V end was cut by 5 bases, the J end by 3 bases, with 14 bases between. The germline CDR1 and CDR2 sequences are LNHDA and SQIVND (reference sequence). This CDR3 has 15 amino acids. The CDR3 DNA sequence: TGTGCCAGTAGTTTAGGCGGGCATCTCAATCAGCCCCAGCATTTT. Translating gives CASSLGGHLNQPQHF.

This clonotype was observed a few times. The gene calls are TRBV7-8 and TRBJ1-5; D is unresolved. CDR3 length: 14 residues. CDR1 SGHVS and CDR2 FQNEAQ come from the germline V gene. Between the trimmed V and J ends, which lost 1 base and 3 bases, there was a span of 7 bases. CDR3 DNA: TGTGCCAGCAGCTTAGTAACAGTCAATCAGCCCCAGCATTTT. Translating it yields CASSLVTVNQPQHF.

This chain uses TRBV29-1 with TRBJ2-5; D might be TRBD1 or TRBD2, each matching 5 bases. This CDR3 spans 16 amino acids. Germline V CDR1 and CDR2: SQVTM, ANQGSEA. V was pared by 4 bases and J by 4 bases, with 22 bases between. CDR3 region: CSVARVEGSPGETQYF. The CDR3 coding sequence is TGCAGCGTTGCAAGGGTCGAGGGGTCTCCGGGAGAGACCCAGTACTTC.

The sample holds many counts of this clonotype. The V call is TRBV10-3, the J call TRBJ2-2; D is possibly TRBD2 (6 bases). The germline V gene has CDR1 ENHRY and CDR2 SYGVKD. Trimming shortened V by 2 bases and J by 7 bases, and 17 bases separated the two germline ends. The CDR3 runs to 16 residues. In DNA, the CDR3 is TGTGCCATCAGTGAGAATCGGGAGCTAAAGAACGGGGAGCTGTTTTTT. Its translation: CAISENRELKNGELFF.

A few counts support this clonotype. V usage is TRBV29-1 and J usage is TRBJ2-2; 9 nucleotides align to TRBD2. After removal of 3 bases from V and 7 bases from J, the junction contained 9 bases not matched to a gene. This CDR3 contains 15 residues. Germline V lookup: CDR1 SQVTM, CDR2 ANQGSEA. CDR3 bases: TGCAGCGTTGATGGTGGTAGCGGGGGTTACGGGGAGCTGTTTTTT. Its translation is CSVDGGSGGYGELFF.

V is TRBV19 and J is TRBJ1-5; 7 bases line up with TRBD1. Germline CDR1 is LNHDA and CDR2 is SQIVND (reference sequence). CDR3 length: 14 amino acids. V trimming: 5 bases; J trimming: 4 bases; junction bases outside the gene matches: 5. The chain's CDR3 is CASSSGTENQPQHF. The DNA for the CDR3 is TGTGCCAGTAGTTCCGGGACAGAGAATCAGCCCCAGCATTTT.

This clonotype has a count of ten or more. This sequence joins TRBV11-2 and TRBJ2-3; D perhaps matches TRBD1 (5 bases). Per the germline V gene, CDR1 is SGHAT and CDR2 is FQNNGV. The CDR3 loop spans 14 amino acids. Trimming shortened V by 5 bases and J by 2 bases, and 11 bases separated the two germline ends. CDR3 bases: TGTGCCAGCAGCCCCCCAGGGCTCACAGATACGCAGTATTTT. Translated: CASSPPGLTDTQYF.

This clonotype was seen a handful of times. The chain carries TRBV28 and TRBJ2-1; 8 nucleotides match TRBD1. Germline V CDR1 and CDR2: MDHEN, SYDVKM. The CDR3 runs to 16 residues. V lost 5 bases and J lost 2; bases outside the gene matches: 8. Here the CDR3 DNA reads TGTGCCAGCAGTCAGGACAGGGCGTATGCCTACAATGAGCAGTTCTTC. It translates to CASSQDRAYAYNEQFF.

This chain links TRBV6-9 with TRBJ1-5; 10 bases match TRBD1. V shed 4 bases, J shed 2 bases, and the junction held 11 bases outside the gene matches. The germline V gene encodes CDR1 MNHGY and CDR2 SVAAGI. The CDR3 sequence is 18 residues long. DNA of the CDR3: TGTGCCAGCAGTTCCTCCGGGACAGGGGCGGGGGGCAATCAGCCCCAGCATTTT. Amino acid sequence: CASSSSGTGAGGNQPQHF.

The V and J genes are TRBV10-3 and TRBJ1-1, with 11 bases identical to TRBD1. Per germline, CDR1 ENHRY and CDR2 SYGVKD. The CDR3 is 13 residues long. V lost 10 bases and J lost 6; bases outside the gene matches: 7. The CDR3 nucleotides read TGTGCCACCGCGGACAGGGGGCTTGCTGAAGCTTTCTTT. Amino acid sequence: CATADRGLAEAFF.

This clonotype was seen at least ten times. The chain's CDR3 is CASNYESGRTNEQFF. CDR3 coding DNA: TGTGCCAGCAATTACGAGAGCGGGAGAACCAATGAGCAGTTCTTC. J is TRBJ2-1 and V is TRBV28, with 8 bases identical to TRBD2. CDR1 is MDHEN, CDR2 SYDVKM, per germline. V lost 7 bases and J lost 6; bases outside the gene matches: 11. CDR3 length: 15 amino acids.

This chain joins TRBV7-2 and TRBJ1-2; 9 bases agree with TRBD1. Trimming cost V 5 bases and J 5 bases; bases outside gene matches: 6. In germline, CDR1 is SGHTA, CDR2 FQGNSA. CDR3 size: 14 residues. The CDR3 protein is CASSQDRGSYGYTF. The CDR3 coding sequence is TGTGCCAGCAGCCAGGACAGGGGAAGTTATGGCTACACCTTC.

The J gene is TRBJ1-2, the V gene TRBV30; 7 nucleotides align to TRBD1. The V gene end was trimmed by 7 bases and the J gene end by 4 bases; junction bases not matched to a gene: 9. The germline V gene has CDR1 GTSNPN and CDR2 SVGIG (reference sequence). The CDR3 loop spans 13 amino acids. CDR3 sequence: CASLNRGSYGYTF. In nucleotides, the CDR3 is TGTGCCTCCTTGAACAGGGGTTCCTATGGCTACACCTTC.

This clonotype has a count of ten or more. The V gene is TRBV6-1, the J gene TRBJ1-2; D not resolved. Germline assignment: CDR1 MNHNS and CDR2 SASEGT. The CDR3 consists of 14 residues. Trimming shortened V by 6 bases and J by 4 bases, and 15 bases separated the two germline ends. CDR3 region: CASRNYDTFYGYTF. CDR3 coding DNA: TGTGCCAGCAGGAACTACGACACCTTCTATGGCTACACCTTC.

This clonotype was seen repeatedly, ten times or more. The rearrangement uses TRBV20-1 and TRBJ2-7, with TRBD2 as a possible D gene (7 bases). Between the trimmed V and J ends, which lost 3 bases and 3 bases, there was a span of 9 bases. Germline lookup yields CDR1 DFQATT and CDR2 SNEGSKA (reference sequence). This CDR3 comprises 12 residues. The CDR3 nucleotides read TGCAGTGCTAGTAGGGGGGGCTACGAGCAGTACTTC. This sequence encodes CSASRGGYEQYF.

This clonotype was detected ten times or more. The V gene is TRBV11-2, the J gene TRBJ1-2; D is possibly TRBD1 (5 bases). Germline assignment: CDR1 SGHAT and CDR2 FQNNGV. The CDR3 extends over 13 amino acids. V lost 4 bases and J lost 6, with 12 bases in between. CDR3 loop: CASSYTGTDGYTF. The CDR3 DNA sequence: TGTGCCAGCAGCTACACCGGGACGGATGGCTACACCTTC.

The V gene is TRBV19, the J gene TRBJ1-5; tentative D call: TRBD1 (5 bases). CDR3 length: 14 residues. Germline V gene lookup returns CDR1 LNHDA and CDR2 SQIVND (reference sequence). Trimming removed 7 bases at V and 7 bases at J, with 17 bases between. As DNA, the CDR3 is TGTGCCAGTAAAGAGGAGGGGTCAGGGCAGCCCCAGCATTTT. As protein: CASKEEGSGQPQHF.

This clonotype was seen many times. The CDR3 nucleotides are TGTGCCAGCAGTTTAAGGACAGGGGACTACGAGCAGTACTTC. Translated: CASSLRTGDYEQYF. The chain joins TRBV2 to TRBJ2-7, with 9 positions matching TRBD1. V was clipped by 5 bases and J by 3 bases; unmatched bases: 5. Germline V lookup: CDR1 SNHLY, CDR2 FYNNEI. The CDR3 contains 14 residues. Filled out from reference TRBV2 and TRBJ2-7, the complete variable domain reads EPEVTQTPSHQVTQMGQEVILRCVPISNHLYFYWYRQILGQKVEFLVSFYNNEISEKSEIFDDQFSVERPDGSNFTLKIRSTKLEDSAMYFCASSLRTGDYEQYFGPGTRLTVT.

This clonotype was seen at least ten times. The chain has TRBV12-5 and TRBJ2-2; TRBD2 aligns across 13 bases. From germline, CDR1 is LGHNT and CDR2 FRNRAP. J lost 5 bases, V lost 6 bases, and 3 bases had no gene match. The CDR3 is 15 residues long. The CDR3 nucleotides read TGTGCTAGTGGAACTAGCGGGAGGGGGACCGGGGAGCTGTTTTTT. It codes for CASGTSGRGTGELFF.

There are many counts of this clonotype. As DNA, the CDR3 is TGTGCCAGCAGTCCGCTCTCGGGCAACACCGGGGAGCTGTTTTTT. This gives the protein CASSPLSGNTGELFF. The chain has TRBV27 and TRBJ2-2; D uncertain. CDR3 size: 15 residues. Germline CDR1 reads MNHEY; CDR2 reads SMNVEV (reference sequence). Trimming left V 5 bases short and J 2 bases short, with 12 bases between.